These 15 T cell receptor beta chains originate from one sample sequenced in a study of blood T cells in healthy people across ages. Primed by a sample-barcoded 5' primer and a J-beta primer mix, a second PCR proceeded for about 7 to 11 cycles. TCRdb ran MiXCR on the 5' RACE reads and lists one entry per CDR3 protein. Among just under 900,000 distinct CDR3 sequences listed, under 30% were seen once. Material for sequencing was blood. The receptors derive from a woman older than 75 in good health.

J is TRBJ2-7 and V is TRBV7-2, with D possibly being TRBD1 (6 bases). Looked up from germline, CDR1 is SGHTA and CDR2 is FQGNSA. V lost 2 bases to trimming and J lost 3 bases, with 17 bases between them. The CDR3 has 16 amino acids. CDR3 loop: CASSLSKRTVNYEQYF. The DNA for the CDR3 is TGTGCCAGCAGCTTATCGAAACGGACAGTTAACTACGAGCAGTACTTC.

The chain's CDR3 is CASNKVAGSDNEQFF. CDR3 nucleotides: TGTGCCAGCAACAAGGTAGCGGGGTCAGACAATGAGCAGTTCTTC. This chain joins TRBV11-2 and TRBJ2-1; TRBD2 agrees at 8 bases. The trim removed 7 bases at V and 5 bases at J, leaving 10 bases unmatched. This CDR3 has 15 amino acids. Germline CDR1 and CDR2: SGHAT and FQNNGV.

This clonotype has ten or more counts. The rearrangement joins TRBV12-3 or TRBV12-4 to TRBJ2-3, with 9 positions matching TRBD1. V lost 7 bases, J lost 5 bases, and 10 bases stayed unmatched. The CDR3 is made up of 15 amino acids. CDR3 residues: CASKWGTGLLDTQYF. The CDR3 nucleotides read TGTGCCAGCAAGTGGGGGACAGGGCTTTTAGATACGCAGTATTTT.

The sample holds many counts of this clonotype. The rearrangement uses TRBV30 and TRBJ2-1, with D hard to call. This CDR3 is built from 12 residues. Germline V gene lookup returns CDR1 GTSNPN and CDR2 SVGIG (reference sequence). The ends were cut back, 0 bases at V and 8 bases at J, with 8 bases in the middle. CDR3 DNA sequence: TGTGCCTGGAGTGTACAAGGCCATGAGCAGTTCTTC. This gives the protein CAWSVQGHEQFF. The full variable domain, in which reference TRBV30 and TRBJ2-1 provide the parts outside the CDR3, is SQTIHQWPATLVQPVGSPLSLECTVEGTSNPNLYWYRQAAGRGLQLLFYSVGIGQISSEVPQNLSASRPQDRQFILSSKKLLLSDSGFYLCAWSVQGHEQFFGPGTRLTVL.

For this clonotype: A read error is likely, as this CDR3 ends without the conserved phenylalanine or tryptophan. V and J are TRBV5-1 and TRBJ2-1, with a tentative D call TRBD2 (6 bases). CDR1 and CDR2 (germline): SGHRS, YFSETQ. The CDR3 is 16 amino acids. The V gene lost 4 bases and the J gene lost 0 bases, with 14 bases spanning the gap. The CDR3 DNA is TGCGCCAGCAGCCTGTCTCACGGGAGCTCCTACAATGAGCAGTTCTTG. Amino acid sequence: CASSLSHGSSYNEQFL.

This clonotype showed up many times. The CDR3 here is CSVEAGQGSTDTQYF. CDR3 in DNA: TGCAGCGTTGAAGCGGGACAGGGGAGCACAGATACGCAGTATTTT. This chain links TRBV29-1 with TRBJ2-3, with 10 bases matching TRBD1. Germline V gene data show CDR1 as SQVTM and CDR2 as ANQGSEA. CDR3 size: 15 residues. The ends lost 1 base at V and 0 bases at J; junction bases unmatched: 1.

This clonotype was detected a few times. This rearrangement joins TRBV2 to TRBJ2-1; 9 bases match TRBD1. V shed 6 bases, J shed 3 bases, and the junction held 6 bases outside the gene matches. Germline V CDR1 and CDR2: SNHLY, FYNNEI. The CDR3 covers 15 residues. This CDR3 reads CASRTGQGFYNEQFF. Here the CDR3 DNA reads TGTGCCAGCAGAACGGGACAGGGCTTCTACAATGAGCAGTTCTTC.

About this clonotype: The junction does not match germline at one end; this may be a read error. This chain joins TRBV11-3 and TRBJ2-2; possibly TRBD2 for D (5 bases). Germline CDR1 SGHNT, CDR2 YENEEA. CDR3 length: 16 residues. The CDR3 coding sequence is TGTGCCAGCAGCCCTCGGGCGGGTATGAACGCCGGGGAGCTGTTTTTT. This encodes CASSPRAGMNAGELFF.

For this clonotype: The conserved final phenylalanine or tryptophan is absent from the CDR3, which likely points to a read error. Because the CDR3's place on the DNA is in doubt, the DNA is left out and the CDR3 is given as listed by TCRdb. This chain connects TRBV3-1 to TRBJ2-5; the table's TRBD1 call for D was not verified on the DNA. Germline CDR1 and CDR2: LGHDT and YNNKEL (reference sequence). The CDR3 is 17 amino acids long, termini counted. CDR3 protein: CASSQEGDRRYRETQCV.

On this clonotype: A clone one base away is much larger, so this may be a read error. The chain links TRBV5-1 to TRBJ2-1; TRBD2 might be the D (6 bases). TRBJ2-7 explains the end of the DNA better; the J call may be wrong. The germline V gene encodes CDR1 SGHRS and CDR2 YFSETQ. The length of the CDR3 is 16 residues. CDR3 in DNA: TGCGCCAGCAGCTTGGGGGACTTGAGCTCCTACAATGAGCAGTACTTC. It codes for CASSLGDLSSYNEQYF.

In regard to this clonotype: A read error is possible here, since a much larger clone lies one base away. The chain combines TRBV20-1 with TRBJ2-5, with 10 bases lining up with TRBD1. V lost 4 bases to trimming and J lost 11 bases; unmatched junction nucleotides: 13. CDR1 and CDR2 from the germline V gene are DFQATT and SNEGSKA (reference sequence). The CDR3 spans 14 residues. The CDR3 reads CSAIGTGAYNEQYF. CDR3 DNA sequence: TGCAGTGCTATCGGGACAGGGGCCTACAATGAGCAGTACTTC.

Many counts were recorded for this clonotype. The chain joins TRBV7-9 to TRBJ2-3; D not certain. Germline lookup yields CDR1 SEHNR and CDR2 FQNEAQ (reference sequence). V lost 0 bases to trimming and J lost 0 bases, with 10 bases between them. The CDR3 sequence is 16 residues long. CDR3 sequence (DNA): TGTGCCAGCAGCTTAGCAGGGATGAGGAGCACAGATACGCAGTATTTT. This encodes CASSLAGMRSTDTQYF.

This clonotype was counted between two and nine times. The rearrangement uses TRBV7-6 and TRBJ2-5, with TRBD1 matching over 7 bases. With 1 base clipped from V and 11 bases from J, the junction kept 16 bases outside the gene matches. The germline gives CDR1 SGHVS, CDR2 FNYEAQ. This CDR3 is built from 16 residues. CDR3 coding DNA: TGTGCCAGCAGCTTAGTACCGGGACAGAGCTACAATGAGCAGTACTTC. Amino acids: CASSLVPGQSYNEQYF.

In its sample, this clonotype was seen once. A single base separates this from a much larger clone, so it may be a read error. This CDR3 is missing its conserved last phenylalanine or tryptophan, likely due to a read error. This sequence joins TRBV12-3 or TRBV12-4 and TRBJ1-6, with a tentative D call TRBD1 (5 bases). The CDR3 covers 13 residues. Trimming removed 5 bases at V and 9 bases at J, with 11 bases between. Written as DNA, the CDR3 is TGTGCCAGCAGTCCACTGGACACTTCACCCCTCCACTGT. This translates into CASSPLDTSPLHC.

This chain links TRBV29-1 with TRBJ1-5; D might be TRBD1 (6 bases). This CDR3 has 13 amino acids. The V gene's germline CDR1 is SQVTM and CDR2 ANQGSEA. Trimming pared 6 bases from V and 4 bases from J, leaving 13 bases between. CDR3: CSVGGTGNQPQHF. The CDR3 coding sequence is TGCAGCGTAGGGGGTACAGGGAATCAGCCCCAGCATTTT.